These 9 T cell receptor beta chains share one sample of origin, sequenced in a study of T-cell reconstitution after alpha-beta-depleted transplantation in children. Unique molecular identifiers were incorporated into the prepared TCRbeta library. MiXCR was run by TCRdb on the PCR reads, yielding one entry per CDR3 protein. The sample has about 400,000 distinct CDR3 sequences, about 16% seen once; the top ten hold around 30%. The material sequenced was PBMCs, mostly from graft donor cells, taken 360 days after TCRalphabeta/CD19-depleted stem cell transplant. The receptors here all came from a boy less than two years old who had a stem cell transplant for Wiskott-Aldrich syndrome, so the T cells may come from the graft donor.

The table lists this clonotype with a few counts. V is TRBV13 and J is TRBJ2-3, with 9 bases identical to TRBD1. The CDR3 is made up of 15 amino acids. In germline, CDR1 is PRHDT, CDR2 FYEKMQ (reference sequence). J gave up 2 bases and V 3 bases, and 3 bases lay outside the gene matches. DNA of the CDR3: TGTGCCAGCAGCTTCACAGGGGGCGTCACAGATACGCAGTATTTT. This translates into CASSFTGGVTDTQYF.

A single count supports this clonotype. The CDR3, as DNA: TGTGCCATCAGTGAGAGACAGGGGGGTGAGCCCCAGCATTTT. It codes for CAISERQGGEPQHF. The chain carries TRBV10-3 and TRBJ1-5, with 9 bases aligning to TRBD1. CDR3 size: 14 residues. V trimming: 2 bases; J trimming: 8 bases; junction bases outside the gene matches: 4. Germline lookup yields CDR1 ENHRY and CDR2 SYGVKD.

The J gene is TRBJ1-4, the V gene TRBV29-1; D not certain. There are 12 residues in the CDR3. Trimming stripped 5 bases from V and 8 bases from J, with 12 bases between. Germline CDR1 and CDR2: SQVTM and ANQGSEA. The CDR3 loop reads CSVSGGGEKLFF. The DNA for the CDR3 is TGCAGCGTTTCAGGAGGAGGGGAAAAACTGTTTTTT. The whole variable domain, filled in from reference TRBV29-1 and TRBJ1-4, reads SAVISQKPSRDICQRGTSLTIQCQVDSQVTMMFWYRQQPGQSLTLIATANQGSEATYESGFVIDKFPISRPNLTFSTLTVSNMSPEDSSIYLCSVSGGGEKLFFGSGTQLSVL.

This chain uses TRBV3-1 with TRBJ1-1, with D maybe TRBD1 (5 bases). The CDR3 is 13 amino acids. Germline CDR1 reads LGHDT; CDR2 reads YNNKEL (reference sequence). With 4 bases removed from V and 2 bases from J, the gap between germline ends came to 8 bases. The CDR3 sequence is CASSRQINTEAFF. The CDR3 DNA sequence: TGTGCCAGCAGCCGACAGATAAACACTGAAGCTTTCTTT.

This clonotype occurred a few times. The chain couples TRBV5-1 to TRBJ2-3; D possibly corresponds to TRBD2 (7 bases). The CDR3 totals 17 residues. CDR1 and CDR2 (germline): SGHRS, YFSETQ. V was trimmed by 0 bases and J by 0 bases, leaving 14 bases between them. The CDR3 coding sequence is TGCGCCAGCAGCTTGGGACGGGGGGCCCCAAGCACAGATACGCAGTATTTT. Its protein is CASSLGRGAPSTDTQYF.

This clonotype was detected only a few times. The gene calls are TRBV28 and TRBJ2-1; D ambiguous. V lost 6 bases and J lost 10, with 22 bases in between. The CDR3 is 15 amino acids. CDR1 and CDR2 (germline): MDHEN, SYDVKM. In DNA, the CDR3 is TGTGCCAGCAGGCCCGTGACCCAAAGTCCCTACGAGCAGTTCTTC. Protein: CASRPVTQSPYEQFF. The variable domain in full, completed from reference TRBV28 and TRBJ2-1, reads DVKVTQSSRYLVKRTGEKVFLECVQDMDHENMFWYRQDPGLGLRLIYFSYDVKMKEKGDIPEGYSVSREKKERFSLILESASTNQTSMYLCASRPVTQSPYEQFFGPGTRLTVL.

V is TRBV12-3 or TRBV12-4 and J is TRBJ2-7; D is uncertain. Trimming stripped 1 base from V and 3 bases from J, with 10 bases between. This CDR3 has 14 residues. CDR3 protein: CASSLGRPDYEQYF. The DNA of the CDR3 is TGTGCCAGCAGTTTAGGGCGACCCGACTACGAGCAGTACTTC.

This clonotype was picked up a small number of times. The rearrangement uses TRBV29-1 and TRBJ2-5; possibly TRBD1 for D (6 bases). CDR1 and CDR2 from the germline V gene are SQVTM and ANQGSEA. V gave up 2 bases and J gave up 5 bases, with 12 bases separating them. The CDR3 extends over 13 amino acids. The CDR3 region is CSVEPYRDETQYF. The CDR3 nucleotides are TGCAGCGTTGAACCTTACAGGGATGAGACCCAGTACTTC.

The chain uses TRBV28 and TRBJ1-2; 7 nucleotides match TRBD1. Germline CDR1 and CDR2: MDHEN and SYDVKM. The CDR3 totals 13 residues. With V trimmed by 5 bases and J by 4 bases, 4 bases remained unmatched. Here the CDR3 reads CASSGDSPYGYTF. CDR3 nucleotide sequence: TGTGCCAGCAGTGGGGACAGCCCCTATGGCTACACCTTC.